This T cell receptor (beta chain) emerged from a study of blood T cells in healthy people across ages. A J-beta primer mix and a sample-barcoded 5' primer were used in a second PCR of roughly 7 to 12 cycles. TCRdb reanalysed the 5' RACE reads using MiXCR and keeps one entry per CDR3 protein. The sample shows 550,000 to 750,000 distinct CDR3 sequences, over 20% of them seen only once. The sample taken for sequencing was blood. The receptor was derived from a man aged 70 or older in good health.

The CDR3 sequence: CSALLRGKADTQYF. CDR3 nucleotides: TGCAGTGCTTTATTACGGGGCAAGGCAGATACGCAGTATTTT. The J gene is TRBJ2-3, the V gene TRBV20-1; D assignment may be TRBD1 or TRBD2 (5 bases each). The V gene lost 5 bases and the J gene lost 4 bases, with 16 bases spanning the gap. Germline V gene lookup returns CDR1 DFQATT and CDR2 SNEGSKA (reference sequence). CDR3 length equals 14 residues.